These 13 T cell receptor beta chains were sequenced from one sample in a study of blood T cell repertoires in COVID-19 (dated by TCRdb to 2018 to 2020). The library was made by the immunoSEQ multiplex PCR assay. Imported from immuneACCESS, the table was reduced by TCRdb to in-frame sequences with V and J called. These copies leave out some clones; in studies compared against another copy, an unresolved V gene accounts for under half, and the cause of the remainder is not known. This sample gives 100,000 or so clones in total; about 75% of them show up just once. Approximately 19% of the sample is in the top ten clones. The sample consisted of peripheral blood. The source is a woman in her 70s with acute or convalescent COVID-19.

Worth noting for this clone: An end of the junction does not agree with germline; a read error may underlie this. The chain is built from TRBV5-1 and TRBJ1-3; TRBD1 aligns across 7 bases. Germline CDR1 and CDR2: SGHRS and YFSETQ. The CDR3 is 17 amino acids. The DNA for the CDR3 is TGCGCCAGCAGCTTCTCGGGACAGAAAAACTCTGGAAACGCCATATATTTT. The encoded protein is CASSFSGQKNSGNAIYF.

The chain employs TRBV19 and TRBJ2-1; 7 bases line up with TRBD1. V shed 4 bases, J shed 8 bases, and the junction held 11 bases outside the gene matches. Germline CDR1 and CDR2: LNHDA and SQIVND (reference sequence). This CDR3 spans 15 amino acids. CDR3 coding DNA: TGTGCCAGTAGTAGGACAGGTGAGTACGGCGATGAGCAGTTCTTC. The encoded protein is CASSRTGEYGDEQFF.

This clone was detected a few times. This chain joins TRBV5-1 and TRBJ1-1, with 7 bases identical to TRBD1. This CDR3 has 14 residues. V gave up 4 bases and J gave up 2 bases; unmatched junction bases: 5. CDR1 is SGHRS and CDR2 is YFSETQ in the germline V gene. This CDR3 is CASSPGTVNTEAFF. Written as DNA, the CDR3 is TGCGCCAGCAGCCCCGGGACAGTTAACACTGAAGCTTTCTTT.

This rearrangement joins TRBV6-2 or TRBV6-3 to TRBJ1-5, with TRBD1 matching 10 bases. CDR1 and CDR2 from the germline V gene are MNHEY and SVGEGT. The CDR3 consists of 18 residues. After removal of 1 base from V and 2 bases from J, the junction contained 8 bases not matched to a gene. DNA of the CDR3: TGTGCCAGCAGTTACTTGAGGGACAGGGGAGGGGGCAATCAGCCCCAGCATTTT. Protein: CASSYLRDRGGGNQPQHF.

The chain links TRBV9 to TRBJ1-3, with D possibly TRBD1 on 5 matching bases. Germline V lookup: CDR1 SGDLS, CDR2 YYNGEE. V was clipped by 3 bases and J by 0 bases, with 10 bases between them. The CDR3 is made up of 15 amino acids. CDR3 sequence: CASSARQGSGNTIYF. The CDR3 DNA is TGTGCCAGCAGCGCGCGTCAGGGCTCTGGAAACACCATATATTTT.

The rearrangement links TRBV27 to TRBJ1-1; tentatively, D is TRBD1 (5 bases). Germline CDR1 is MNHEY and CDR2 is SMNVEV (reference sequence). The V and J ends lost 3 bases and 2 bases respectively, with 10 bases between them. CDR3 length: 14 residues. This CDR3 reads CASSFAGTNTEAFF. The CDR3 region has the DNA TGTGCCAGCAGTTTCGCAGGGACTAACACTGAAGCTTTCTTT.

There are many counts of this clone. The V gene is TRBV2, the J gene TRBJ2-7, with 7 bases aligning to TRBD2. The V gene's germline CDR1 is SNHLY and CDR2 FYNNEI. This CDR3 comprises 13 residues. V gave up 7 bases and J gave up 3 bases; unmatched junction bases: 6. The DNA of the CDR3 is TGTGCCAGCAAGGATGCTAGCGGCTACGAGCAGTACTTC. Its protein product is CASKDASGYEQYF. The complete variable domain, with remaining parts taken from reference TRBV2 and TRBJ2-7, reads EPEVTQTPSHQVTQMGQEVILRCVPISNHLYFYWYRQILGQKVEFLVSFYNNEISEKSEIFDDQFSVERPDGSNFTLKIRSTKLEDSAMYFCASKDASGYEQYFGPGTRLTVT.

Here the CDR3 reads CASTGGTKNNSPLHF. CDR3 nucleotide sequence: TGTGCCAGCACCGGGGGGACGAAAAATAATTCACCCCTCCACTTT. The rearrangement joins TRBV5-4 to TRBJ1-6; a possible D gene is TRBD1 (5 bases). Per the germline V gene, CDR1 is SGHNT and CDR2 is YYREEE (reference sequence). V lost 6 bases, J lost 5 bases, and 15 bases lay in between. This CDR3 region has 15 residues. Based on the CDR3 plus reference TRBV5-4 and TRBJ1-6, the full variable domain is ETGVTQSPTHLIKTRGQQVTLRCSSQSGHNTVSWYQQALGQGPQFIFQYYREEENGRGNFPPRFSGLQFPNYSSELNVNALELDDSALYLCASTGGTKNNSPLHFGNGTRLTVT.

The chain employs TRBV2 and TRBJ2-3; 10 nucleotides match TRBD1. Germline loops: CDR1 SNHLY, CDR2 FYNNEI. The CDR3 extends over 16 amino acids. The V gene end was trimmed by 2 bases and the J gene end by 3 bases; junction bases not matched to a gene: 5. CDR3 residues: CASSEPGTGVTDTQYF. The DNA of the CDR3 is TGTGCCAGCAGTGAACCCGGGACAGGGGTGACAGATACGCAGTATTTT.

The chain has TRBV23-1 and TRBJ1-6, with TRBD1 identical over 10 bases. TRBV23-1 is an ORF for which the function is uncertain. V trimming: 2 bases; J trimming: 2 bases; junction bases outside the gene matches: 18. The CDR3 is 22 residues long. CDR3 sequence reads: CASSQTLIPGTGVQTYNSPLHF. In nucleotides, the CDR3 is TGCGCCAGCAGTCAAACTCTAATTCCCGGGACAGGGGTCCAAACCTATAATTCACCCCTCCACTTT.

V usage is TRBV9 and J usage is TRBJ1-6, with 7 bases fitting TRBD1. Germline CDR1 reads SGDLS; CDR2 reads YYNGEE. Germline trimming cut 3 bases from V and 5 bases from J; bases unmatched to any gene: 5. The CDR3 is made up of 15 amino acids. The CDR3 nucleotides read TGTGCCAGCAGCGCAACGACAGGGAATAATTCACCCCTCCACTTT. This translates into CASSATTGNNSPLHF. Together with reference TRBV9 and TRBJ1-6, the CDR3 gives the full variable domain: DSGVTQTPKHLITATGQRVTLRCSPRSGDLSVYWYQQSLDQGLQFLIQYYNGEERAKGNILERFSAQQFPDLHSELNLSSLELGDSALYFCASSATTGNNSPLHFGNGTRLTVT.

The chain joins TRBV5-3 to TRBJ2-4; the match to TRBD2 covers 11 bases. TRBV5-3 is marked as an open reading frame, function uncertain. The CDR3 extends over 16 amino acids. The J segment lost 4 bases and the V segment lost 7 bases, leaving 10 bases of the junction unmatched. Here the CDR3 DNA reads TGTGCCAGACCCCAATCTAGCGGGGGGAATAAAAACATTCAGTACTTC. It translates to CARPQSSGGNKNIQYF.

The chain recombines TRBV5-1 with TRBJ2-7, with a weak D call TRBD1 (7 bases). CDR3 length: 15 residues. Trimming removed 0 bases at V and 5 bases at J, with 15 bases between. Germline-derived CDR1 and CDR2 are SGHRS and YFSETQ. The CDR3 spells CASSLVGQGGDEQYF. CDR3 coding DNA: TGCGCCAGCAGCTTGGTAGGCCAGGGGGGCGACGAGCAGTACTTC.